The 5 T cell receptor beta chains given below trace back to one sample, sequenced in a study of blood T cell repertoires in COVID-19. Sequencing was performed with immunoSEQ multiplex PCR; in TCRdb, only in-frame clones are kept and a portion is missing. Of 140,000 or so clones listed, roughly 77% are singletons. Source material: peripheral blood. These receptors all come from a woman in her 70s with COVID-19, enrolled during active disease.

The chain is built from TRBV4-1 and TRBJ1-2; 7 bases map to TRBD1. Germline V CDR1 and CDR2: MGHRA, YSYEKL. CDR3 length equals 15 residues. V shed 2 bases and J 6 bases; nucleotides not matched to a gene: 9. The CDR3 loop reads CASSQPLDRKHGYTF. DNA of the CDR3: TGCGCCAGCAGCCAACCTCTGGACAGGAAGCATGGCTACACCTTC.

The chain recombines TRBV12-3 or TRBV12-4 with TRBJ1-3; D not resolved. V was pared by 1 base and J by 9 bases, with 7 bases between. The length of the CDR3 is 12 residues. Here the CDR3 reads CASSLVPRTIYF. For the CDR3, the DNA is TGTGCCAGCAGTTTAGTTCCGCGCACCATATATTTT.

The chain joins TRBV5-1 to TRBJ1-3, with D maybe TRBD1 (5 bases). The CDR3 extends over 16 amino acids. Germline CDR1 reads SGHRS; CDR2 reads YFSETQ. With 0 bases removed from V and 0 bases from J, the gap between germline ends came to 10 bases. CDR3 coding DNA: TGCGCCAGCAGCTTGGACAGGCCCAGCTCTGGAAACACCATATATTTT. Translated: CASSLDRPSSGNTIYF.

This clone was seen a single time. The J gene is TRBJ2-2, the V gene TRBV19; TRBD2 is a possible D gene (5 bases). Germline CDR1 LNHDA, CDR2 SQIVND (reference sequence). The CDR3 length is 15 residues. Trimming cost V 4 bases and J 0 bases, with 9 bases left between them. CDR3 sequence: CASSTPGANTGELFF. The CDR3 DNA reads TGTGCCAGTAGTACCCCCGGGGCGAACACCGGGGAGCTGTTTTTT. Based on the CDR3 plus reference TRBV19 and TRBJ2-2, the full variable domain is DGGITQSPKYLFRKEGQNVTLSCEQNLNHDAMYWYRQDPGQGLRLIYYSQIVNDFQKGDIAEGYSVSREKKESFPLTVTSAQKNPTAFYLCASSTPGANTGELFFGEGSRLTVL.

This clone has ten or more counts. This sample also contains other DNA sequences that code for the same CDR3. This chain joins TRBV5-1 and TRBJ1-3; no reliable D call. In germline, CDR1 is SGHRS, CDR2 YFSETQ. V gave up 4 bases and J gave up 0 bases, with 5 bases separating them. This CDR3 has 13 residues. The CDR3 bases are TGCGCCAGCAGCCCGAGCTCTGGAAACACCATATATTTT. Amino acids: CASSPSSGNTIYF.